The 17 T cell receptor beta chains below were found in one sample sequenced in a study of regulatory T cells in long-lasting Graves disease. Time point reported: newly diagnosed GD, antithyroid drugs for less than 3 months. The TCR library was made from RNA extracted from PBMCs. Construction of the TCR beta libraries employed iRepertoire HTBI primers in conjunction with Arm-PCR of CDR3 regions. TCRdb reprocessed the multiplex PCR reads via MiXCR and lists one record per CDR3 protein. Among hundreds of thousands of distinct CDR3 sequences listed, 15% were seen once. The specimen was peripheral blood mononuclear cells (PBMCs), collected at new diagnosis, from a patient treated with antithyroid drugs. The receptors were sampled from a female donor with Graves disease.

This clonotype showed up many times. The J gene is TRBJ1-1, the V gene TRBV5-1, with D hard to call. CDR1 is SGHRS and CDR2 is YFSETQ in the germline V gene. The V gene lost 1 base and the J gene lost 0 bases, with 10 bases spanning the gap. CDR3 length: 15 amino acids. The chain's CDR3 is CASSLSGGLNTEAFF. The DNA of the CDR3 is TGCGCCAGCAGCTTGTCGGGCGGACTGAACACTGAAGCTTTCTTT. Supplemented by reference TRBV5-1 and TRBJ1-1, the full variable domain reads KAGVTQTPRYLIKTRGQQVTLSCSPISGHRSVSWYQQTPGQGLQFLFEYFSETQRNKGNFPGRFSGRQFSNSRSEMNVSTLELGDSALYLCASSLSGGLNTEAFFGQGTRLTVV.

In its sample, this clonotype was seen many times. The J gene is TRBJ1-3, the V gene TRBV11-2; D not certain. The CDR3 loop spans 14 amino acids. V lost 7 bases, J lost 4 bases, and 14 bases lay in between. CDR1 SGHAT and CDR2 FQNNGV come from the germline V gene. The CDR3: CASINPLKGNTIYF. DNA for the CDR3: TGTGCCAGCATCAACCCCTTAAAAGGAAACACCATATATTTT.

The rearrangement joins TRBV28 to TRBJ2-1; D is unclear. V gave up 2 bases and J gave up 0 bases, with 14 bases separating them. The germline gives CDR1 MDHEN, CDR2 SYDVKM. The CDR3 has 17 amino acids. The CDR3 sequence is CASSLGFRVSSYNEQFF. CDR3 nucleotides: TGTGCCAGCAGTTTAGGCTTCCGGGTGAGCTCCTACAATGAGCAGTTCTTC.

This clonotype was counted ten times or more. V and J are TRBV7-2 and TRBJ2-2, with TRBD2 identical over 8 bases. V shed 2 bases, J shed 0 bases, and the junction held 14 bases outside the gene matches. The CDR3 totals 20 residues. CDR1 is SGHTA, CDR2 FQGNSA, per germline. The DNA for the CDR3 is TGTGCCAGCAGCTTAAACAGCGGGAGTGGGTTCGGTGCGAACACCGGGGAGCTGTTTTTT. Protein sequence: CASSLNSGSGFGANTGELFF.

This clonotype was seen many times. The J gene is TRBJ1-5, the V gene TRBV2; D is uncertain. Per germline, CDR1 SNHLY and CDR2 FYNNEI. V was shortened by 9 bases and J by 2 bases, with 14 bases between the two germline ends. This CDR3 region has 14 residues. The DNA for the CDR3 is TGTGCCAGTTCTTGGGGTTCCGGCAATCAGCCCCAGCATTTT. Translation gives CASSWGSGNQPQHF.

The chain recombines TRBV18 with TRBJ2-1; 10 bases are a match to TRBD2. The CDR3 consists of 14 residues. V gave up 6 bases and J gave up 5 bases; unmatched junction bases: 4. Germline V CDR1 and CDR2: KGHSH, LQKENI. CDR3 coding DNA: TGTGCCAGCTCCGGACTAGCGGAGGACAATGAGCAGTTCTTC. Residues: CASSGLAEDNEQFF.

This chain joins TRBV12-3 or TRBV12-4 and TRBJ2-7; 9 bases align to TRBD2. This CDR3 region has 15 residues. V shed 4 bases, J shed 6 bases, and the junction held 10 bases outside the gene matches. CDR3 in DNA: TGTGCCAGCAGTTCCCCCGGGACTAGCAATACCGAGCAGTACTTC. It is translated as CASSSPGTSNTEQYF.

This clonotype was found a few times. J is TRBJ2-1 and V is TRBV29-1; 13 bases match TRBD2. In germline, CDR1 is SQVTM, CDR2 ANQGSEA. V trimming: 7 bases; J trimming: 9 bases; junction bases outside the gene matches: 15. The CDR3 covers 16 residues. CDR3 loop: CSAGLTTSGRASEQFF. The CDR3 bases are TGCAGCGCCGGACTCACTACTAGCGGGAGGGCCTCTGAGCAGTTCTTC.

This clonotype was detected ten times or more. The rearrangement uses TRBV20-1 and TRBJ1-1; a weak D match, TRBD1 (5 bases). V lost 4 bases to trimming and J lost 1 base, with 13 bases between them. The germline V gene has CDR1 DFQATT and CDR2 SNEGSKA (reference sequence). The CDR3 runs to 14 residues. The CDR3 DNA reads TGCAGTGCTACCATCACGGGGCGGAACACTGAAGCTTTCTTT. Protein: CSATITGRNTEAFF.

This clonotype was seen repeatedly, ten times or more. The chain combines TRBV2 with TRBJ2-7; 11 nucleotides line up with TRBD2. Germline V lookup: CDR1 SNHLY, CDR2 FYNNEI. This CDR3 region has 15 residues. The V and J ends lost 8 bases and 1 base, in that order; junction bases with no gene match: 7. The CDR3 DNA follows: TGTGCCAGCGCCCAGGGACTAGCGGTATCCTACGAGCAGTACTTC. Translated: CASAQGLAVSYEQYF.

This clonotype was counted ten times or more. The V call is TRBV7-2, the J call TRBJ2-3, with TRBD2 matching 11 bases. This CDR3 contains 17 residues. Germline V gene sequence: CDR1 SGHTA, CDR2 FQGNSA. After removal of 6 bases from V and 3 bases from J, the junction contained 11 bases not matched to a gene. In nucleotides, the CDR3 is TGTGCCAGCAGATCCGGCCGTACTAGCGGGAGAACAGATACGCAGTATTTT. This encodes CASRSGRTSGRTDTQYF.

The table lists this clonotype with many counts. The chain couples TRBV20-1 to TRBJ1-4, with 9 bases lining up with TRBD1. The germline V gene has CDR1 DFQATT and CDR2 SNEGSKA (reference sequence). CDR3 size: 22 residues. Losses at the gene ends were 0 bases for V and 1 base for J; bases not matched to a gene: 21. DNA for the CDR3: TGCAGTGCTAGAGATCGAACAACCCGGGACAGGGATTCATGGGAAACTAATGAAAAACTGTTTTTT. This gives the protein CSARDRTTRDRDSWETNEKLFF.

The gene calls are TRBV20-1 and TRBJ2-1; TRBD1 aligns across 7 bases. With V trimmed by 6 bases and J by 5 bases, 4 bases remained unmatched. Per germline, CDR1 DFQATT and CDR2 SNEGSKA (reference sequence). The CDR3 totals 12 residues. DNA for the CDR3: TGCAGTGCGGACGACAGGGACAATGAGCAGTTCTTC. Translating it yields CSADDRDNEQFF.

In its sample, this clonotype was seen many times. V gene TRBV11-2 combines with J gene TRBJ1-4; 8 bases fit TRBD1. J lost 8 bases, V lost 3 bases, and 5 bases had no gene match. Germline assignment: CDR1 SGHAT and CDR2 FQNNGV. The length of the CDR3 is 14 residues. The CDR3 is CASSLSRGLEKLFF. The DNA of the CDR3 is TGTGCCAGCAGCTTGAGCAGGGGGCTCGAAAAACTGTTTTTT.

This clonotype was recorded at least ten times. The junction shows a germline mismatch at one end, possibly a read error. The chain recombines TRBV5-1 with TRBJ1-1; D may be TRBD1 (5 bases). Germline-derived CDR1 and CDR2 are SGHRS and YFSETQ. The CDR3 consists of 14 residues. The DNA for the CDR3 is TGTGCCAGCAGCGGGACCAGGTTGAACACTGAAGCTTTCTTT. It translates to CASSGTRLNTEAFF.

The sample holds many counts of this clonotype. J is TRBJ2-3 and V is TRBV7-2; 12 nucleotides match TRBD2. This CDR3 region has 16 residues. The V and J ends lost 3 bases and 3 bases, in that order; junction bases with no gene match: 4. In germline, CDR1 is SGHTA, CDR2 FQGNSA. Here the CDR3 DNA reads TGTGCCAGCAGCTTCCAACTAGCGGGAGGAACAGATACGCAGTATTTT. Amino acid sequence: CASSFQLAGGTDTQYF.

The rearrangement links TRBV10-3 to TRBJ2-5; 10 nucleotides align to TRBD1. Germline V lookup: CDR1 ENHRY, CDR2 SYGVKD. The CDR3 loop spans 15 amino acids. Germline trimming cut 3 bases from V and 4 bases from J; bases unmatched to any gene: 5. This CDR3 reads CAISEGRDRGETQYF. The CDR3 region has the DNA TGTGCCATCAGTGAAGGGCGGGACAGGGGAGAGACCCAGTACTTC.